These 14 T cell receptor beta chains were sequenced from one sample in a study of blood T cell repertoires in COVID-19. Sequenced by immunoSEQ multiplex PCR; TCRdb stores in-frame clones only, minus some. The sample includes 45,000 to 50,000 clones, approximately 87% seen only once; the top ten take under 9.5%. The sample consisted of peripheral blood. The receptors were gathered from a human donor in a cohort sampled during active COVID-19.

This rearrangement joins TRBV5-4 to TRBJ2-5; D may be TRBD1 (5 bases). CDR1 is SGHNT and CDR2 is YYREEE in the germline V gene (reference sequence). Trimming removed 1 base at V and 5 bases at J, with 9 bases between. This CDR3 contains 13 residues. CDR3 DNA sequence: TGTGCCAGCAGCTTGAAAGGGGTCGAGACCCAGTACTTC. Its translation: CASSLKGVETQYF.

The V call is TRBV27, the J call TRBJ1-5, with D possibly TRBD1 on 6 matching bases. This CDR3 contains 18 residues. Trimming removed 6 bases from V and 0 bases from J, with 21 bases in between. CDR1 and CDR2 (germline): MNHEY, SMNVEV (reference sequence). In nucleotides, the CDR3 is TGTGCCAGCAGCACAGGGACCGCAGGAGGCAATAGCAATCAGCCCCAGCATTTT. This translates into CASSTGTAGGNSNQPQHF.

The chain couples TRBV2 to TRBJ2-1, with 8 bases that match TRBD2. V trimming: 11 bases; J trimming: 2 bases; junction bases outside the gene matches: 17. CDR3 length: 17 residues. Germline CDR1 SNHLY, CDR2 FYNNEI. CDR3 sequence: CAGSSGAGSLTYNEQFF. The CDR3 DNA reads TGTGCCGGAAGTAGCGGGGCGGGATCTTTAACCTACAATGAGCAGTTCTTC.

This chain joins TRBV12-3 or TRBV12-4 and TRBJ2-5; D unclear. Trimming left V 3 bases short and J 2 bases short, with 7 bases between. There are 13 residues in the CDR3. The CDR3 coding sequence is TGTGCCAGCAGTTTTACACCTCAAGAGACCCAGTACTTC. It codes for CASSFTPQETQYF.

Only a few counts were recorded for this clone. The CDR3 DNA is TGTGCCAGCAGCGTAGTGACAGCTATGAACACTGAAGCTTTCTTT. Protein sequence: CASSVVTAMNTEAFF. J is TRBJ1-1 and V is TRBV9; weak D call: TRBD1 (5 bases). Germline values: CDR1 SGDLS, CDR2 YYNGEE. CDR3 size: 15 residues. Trimming removed 0 bases from V and 0 bases from J, with 9 bases in between.

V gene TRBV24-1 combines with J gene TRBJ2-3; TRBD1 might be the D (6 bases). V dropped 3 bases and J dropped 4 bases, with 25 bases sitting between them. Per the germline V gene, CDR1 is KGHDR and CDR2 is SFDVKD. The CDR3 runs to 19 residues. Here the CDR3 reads CATSDRTGTPDTPPDTQYF. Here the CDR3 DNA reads TGTGCCACCAGTGATCGAACCGGGACACCGGATACACCCCCAGATACGCAGTATTTT.

CDR3 residues: CASSYVRVNYGYTF. In nucleotides, the CDR3 is TGTGCCAGCAGTTACGTGAGGGTTAACTATGGCTACACCTTC. This rearrangement joins TRBV6-6 to TRBJ1-2; D call uncertain. The CDR3 contains 14 residues. Germline CDR1 is MNHNY and CDR2 is SVGAGI (reference sequence). The V end lost 2 bases, the J end lost 1 base, and 8 bases lay between the germline ends.

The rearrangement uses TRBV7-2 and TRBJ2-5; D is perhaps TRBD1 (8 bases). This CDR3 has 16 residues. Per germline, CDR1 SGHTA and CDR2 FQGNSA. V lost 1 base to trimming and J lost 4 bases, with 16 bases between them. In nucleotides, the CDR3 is TGTGCCAGCAGCTTAGTTGCAGGGGGCGGGAGAGAGACCCAGTACTTC. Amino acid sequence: CASSLVAGGGRETQYF.

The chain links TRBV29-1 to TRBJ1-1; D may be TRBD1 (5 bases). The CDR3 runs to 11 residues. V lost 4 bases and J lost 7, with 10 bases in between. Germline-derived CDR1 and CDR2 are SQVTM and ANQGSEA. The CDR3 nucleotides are TGCAGCGTTGGATCAAGGGGTGAAGCTTTCTTT. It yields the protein CSVGSRGEAFF.

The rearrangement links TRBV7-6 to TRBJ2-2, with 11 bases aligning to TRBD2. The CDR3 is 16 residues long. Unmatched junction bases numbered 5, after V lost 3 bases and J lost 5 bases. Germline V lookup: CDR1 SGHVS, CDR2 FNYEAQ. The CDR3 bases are TGTGCCAGCAGCTTGACTAGCGGGGTTTTAACCGGGGAGCTGTTTTTT. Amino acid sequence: CASSLTSGVLTGELFF.

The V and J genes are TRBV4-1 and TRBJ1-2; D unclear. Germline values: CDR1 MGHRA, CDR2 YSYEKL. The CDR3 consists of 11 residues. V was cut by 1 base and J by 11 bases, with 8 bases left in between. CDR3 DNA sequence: TGCGCCAGCAGCCAAGCCGGAGGTTACACCTTC. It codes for CASSQAGGYTF.

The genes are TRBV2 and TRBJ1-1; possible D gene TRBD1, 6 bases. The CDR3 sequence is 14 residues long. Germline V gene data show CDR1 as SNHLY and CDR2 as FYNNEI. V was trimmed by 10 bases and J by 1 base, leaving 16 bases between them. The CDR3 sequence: CATRQEITNTEAFF. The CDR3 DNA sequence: TGTGCCACCAGACAGGAGATTACGAACACTGAAGCTTTCTTT.

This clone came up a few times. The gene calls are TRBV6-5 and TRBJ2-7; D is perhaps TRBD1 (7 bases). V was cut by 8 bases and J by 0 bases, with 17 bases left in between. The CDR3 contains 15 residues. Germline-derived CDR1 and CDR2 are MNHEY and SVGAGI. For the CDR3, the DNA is TGTGCCAGCCGTTCGGAGGGGGCATACTCCTACGAGCAGTACTTC. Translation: CASRSEGAYSYEQYF.

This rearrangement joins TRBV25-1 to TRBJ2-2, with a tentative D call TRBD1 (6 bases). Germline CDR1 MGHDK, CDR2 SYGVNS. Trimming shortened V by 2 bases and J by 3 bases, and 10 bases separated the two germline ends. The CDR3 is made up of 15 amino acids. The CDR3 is CASSEPGQHTGELFF. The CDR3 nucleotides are TGTGCCAGCAGTGAACCTGGACAGCACACCGGGGAGCTGTTTTTT.